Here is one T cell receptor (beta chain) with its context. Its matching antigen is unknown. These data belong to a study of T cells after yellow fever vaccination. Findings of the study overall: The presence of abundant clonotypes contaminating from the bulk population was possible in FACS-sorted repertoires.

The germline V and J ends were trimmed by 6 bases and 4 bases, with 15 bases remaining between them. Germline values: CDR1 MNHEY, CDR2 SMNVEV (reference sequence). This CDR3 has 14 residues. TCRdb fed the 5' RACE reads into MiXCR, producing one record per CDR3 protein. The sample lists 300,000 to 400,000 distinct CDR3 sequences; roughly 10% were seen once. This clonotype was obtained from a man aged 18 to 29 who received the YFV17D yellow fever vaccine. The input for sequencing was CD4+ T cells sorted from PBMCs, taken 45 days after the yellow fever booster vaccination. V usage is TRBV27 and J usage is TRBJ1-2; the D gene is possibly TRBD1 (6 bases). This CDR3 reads CASRLGAGPYGYTF. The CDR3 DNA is TGTGCCAGCAGACTGGGGGCGGGGCCCTATGGCTACACCTTC.